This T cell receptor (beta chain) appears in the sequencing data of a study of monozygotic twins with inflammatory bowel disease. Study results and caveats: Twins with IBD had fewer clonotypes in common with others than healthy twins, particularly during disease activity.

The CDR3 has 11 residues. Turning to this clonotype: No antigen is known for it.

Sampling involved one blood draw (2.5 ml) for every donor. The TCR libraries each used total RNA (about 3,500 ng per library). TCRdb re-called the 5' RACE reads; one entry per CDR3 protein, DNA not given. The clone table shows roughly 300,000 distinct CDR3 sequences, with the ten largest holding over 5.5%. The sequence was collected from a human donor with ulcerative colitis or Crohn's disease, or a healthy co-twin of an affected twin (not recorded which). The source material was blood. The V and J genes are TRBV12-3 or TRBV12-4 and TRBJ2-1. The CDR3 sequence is CASTLNYEQFF.